This T cell receptor beta chain originates from a study of blood T cell repertoires in COVID-19 (dated by TCRdb to the early 2020s). In terms of the full investigation: Samples from collaborators originated in the United States, Italy and Spain and spanned both the acute and convalescent phases of COVID-19. The prospective study material was composed of cDNA or gDNA derived from T cells, B-cell-depleted T cells, or PBMCs. The dataset comprised deeply sampled blood TCRbeta repertoires from subjects exposed to, actively infected with, or recovered from COVID-19. The repertoires were made available in a free public database intended to serve as a resource for research on the immune response to SARS-CoV-2. Samples were obtained from the ongoing ImmuneRACE study (first 160 participants) and from approximately 1,200 subjects provided by 6 global collaborators. The sample metadata nearly always contained a de-identified subject ID, COVID-19 status, age in years and sex. Where HLA class I and class II types were available, the types were taken from metadata supplied by the sample provider, not from assay-based typing. What the authors observed across the whole study: Clinical and demographic metadata were provided uncurated, with the amount varying by source and participant.

The CDR3, cysteine through phenylalanine, is 13 amino acids long. Only the CDR3 portion is preserved as DNA: 39 bases, with reading frame beginning at the first base. The germline V gene (reference sequence) gives CDR1 as LNHDA and CDR2 as SQIVND. The V and J ends are trimmed by 0 bases and 0 bases, leaving 2 bases between them. Each collaborating institution followed its own protocols to collect whole blood in K2EDTA tubes. Collaborator samples were shipped for TCRbeta analysis as frozen whole blood, isolated PBMCs, or DNA extracted from either sample type. The immunoSEQ Assay, a bias-controlled multiplex PCR, was used to amplify TCRbeta CDR3 regions from genomic DNA. In the source study's methods: The number of nucleated cells in each sample was estimated from the amplification of reference gene primers within the assay. Sequence reads were collapsed and filtered to measure the absolute abundance of every unique TCRbeta CDR3 rearrangement. For each sample, productive Simpson clonality was calculated as the square root of Simpson's diversity index across productive rearrangements. This is the immuneACCESS table as TCRdb keeps it, with only in-frame sequences that have V and J called. A part of the clones is gone; compared with another copy, unresolved V genes explain less than half, and the rest is unexplained. V, J and clone size are taken as reported in that table, and D and trimming were inferred from the DNA itself. Within this sample are about 17,000 clones, with about 88% of them counted one time only. The ten biggest clones cover 10% to 15% of the sample.

Comments on this clone: Its antigen is unknown. Base qualities were left out, and no much larger clone turns up one base away.

This sequence was found in a man between 60 and 75 years old with active COVID-19. Rearrangement joined TRBV19 to TRBJ1-1, with no confidently assigned D gene. The sample taken for sequencing was peripheral blood. The nucleotide sequence reads TGTGCCAGTAGTATAGATATGAACACTGAAGCTTTCTTT. It translates as CASSIDMNTEAFF.